This record covers a single T cell receptor (beta chain). Its matching antigen is unknown. Measured with immunoSEQ multiplex PCR; TCRdb has only the in-frame clones, and not every one. In the table there are 85,000 to 100,000 clones, approximately 90% of which are singletons. This sample stems from a study of graft-versus-host responses after intestinal transplantation. General study results and limits: GvH clones detected in recipient marrow included some appearing first in ileum or blood.

V shed 6 bases and J shed 1 base, with 15 bases lying between them. The CDR3 length is 15 residues. Germline V gene lookup returns CDR1 MRHNA and CDR2 SNTAGT. The source is a human donor who received an intestinal transplant. The chain uses TRBV6-4 and TRBJ1-2; weak D call: TRBD1 (6 bases). The sequencing here drew on unstimulated CD4+ T cells sorted from spleen or lymph node cells, taken before intestinal transplant. CDR3 residues: CASSDRQAGNYGYTF. CDR3 nucleotides: TGTGCCAGCAGCGATCGACAGGCCGGTAACTATGGCTACACCTTC.